The clone carrying this T cell receptor (beta chain) was observed a few times. The germline V and J ends were trimmed by 4 bases and 4 bases, with 8 bases remaining between them. CDR1 MNHNY and CDR2 SVGAGI come from the germline V gene (reference sequence). CDR3 length: 12 amino acids. This sample stems from a study of blood T cell repertoires in COVID-19. Whole-study context: Spain, Italy and the United States supplied samples that represented acute and convalescent COVID-19.

As processed by the authors: Quantification of nucleated cells was approximated via reference gene primer amplification. The repertoire was sequenced with immunoSEQ multiplex PCR; TCRdb's copy has only in-frame clones and lacks some. The V and J calls and clone size come from that table; D and trimming were worked out from the DNA. The repertoire holds over 200,000 clones, around nine tenths seen once, with about 9.2% in the top ten. Input material: peripheral blood. The gene calls are TRBV6-6 and TRBJ2-7; D unresolved. The origin of this receptor is a man between 35 and 55 years old who had recovered from COVID-19. CDR3 coding DNA: TGTGCCAGCAGTTCGGGTCTGTACGAGCAGTACTTC. This codes for CASSSGLYEQYF.